This T cell receptor (beta chain) derives from a study of CD4+ T cells in melanoma. Overall study findings and caveats: A reported correlation linked neoantigen-specific CD4+ T cells to CD8+, macrophage and B cell function. Diverse differentiation states were reported for melanoma neoantigen-specific CD4+ T cells.

Only in-frame clones appear in the TCRdb table, and some are missing; sequencing was by immunoSEQ multiplex PCR. The repertoire has around 100,000 clones, roughly 90% of them found once; the top ten carry roughly 3.3%. CDR3 length: 15 amino acids. CDR1 SGHTA and CDR2 FQGNSA come from the germline V gene. V lost 1 base to trimming and J lost 7 bases; unmatched junction nucleotides: 6. Comment on this clone: The antigen remains undetermined.

The sequence derives from a human donor with melanoma. The rearrangement links TRBV7-2 to TRBJ2-1, with 8 positions matching TRBD1. What was sequenced was peripheral blood. This CDR3 is CASSLGRTGRNEQFF. Written as DNA, the CDR3 is TGTGCCAGCAGCTTAGGTCGGACAGGGAGGAATGAGCAGTTCTTC. Full variable domain (rest looked up from reference TRBV7-2 and TRBJ2-1): GAGVSQSPSNKVTEKGKDVELRCDPISGHTALYWYRQSLGQGLEFLIYFQGNSAPDKSGLPSDRFSAERTGGSVSTLTIQRTQQEDSAVYLCASSLGRTGRNEQFFGPGTRLTVL.